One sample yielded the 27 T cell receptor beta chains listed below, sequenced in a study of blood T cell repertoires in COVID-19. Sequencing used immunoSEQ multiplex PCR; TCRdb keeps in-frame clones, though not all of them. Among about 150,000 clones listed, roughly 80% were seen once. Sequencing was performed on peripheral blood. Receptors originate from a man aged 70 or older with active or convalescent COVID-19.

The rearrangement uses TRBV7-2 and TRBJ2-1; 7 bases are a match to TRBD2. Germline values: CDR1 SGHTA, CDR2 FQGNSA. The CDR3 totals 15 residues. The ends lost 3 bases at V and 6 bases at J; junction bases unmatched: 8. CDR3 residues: CASSFGGTSVNEQFF. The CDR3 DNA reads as TGTGCCAGCAGCTTCGGGGGGACGTCGGTCAATGAGCAGTTCTTC.

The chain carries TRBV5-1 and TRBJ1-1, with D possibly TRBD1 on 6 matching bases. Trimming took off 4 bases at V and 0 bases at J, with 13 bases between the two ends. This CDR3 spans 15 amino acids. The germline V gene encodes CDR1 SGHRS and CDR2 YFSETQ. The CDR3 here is CASSQETGLNTEAFF. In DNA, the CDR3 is TGCGCCAGCAGCCAGGAGACAGGCTTGAACACTGAAGCTTTCTTT.

This CDR3 reads CASSSMTGRTEAFF. In DNA, the CDR3 is TGTGCCAGCAGCTCAATGACAGGGAGAACTGAAGCTTTCTTT. The V call is TRBV7-9, the J call TRBJ1-1; TRBD1 matches at 7 bases. J was trimmed by 5 bases and V by 4 bases; bases with no gene match: 7. Germline-derived CDR1 and CDR2 are SEHNR and FQNEAQ (reference sequence). CDR3 length: 14 residues.

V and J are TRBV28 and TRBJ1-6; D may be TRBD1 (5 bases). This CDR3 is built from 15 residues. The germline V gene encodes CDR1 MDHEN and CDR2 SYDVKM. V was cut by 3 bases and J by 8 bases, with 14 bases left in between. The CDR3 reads CASSFAGRRDSPLHF. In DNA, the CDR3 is TGTGCCAGCAGTTTCGCAGGGAGGAGGGATTCACCCCTCCACTTT. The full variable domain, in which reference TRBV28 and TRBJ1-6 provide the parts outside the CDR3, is DVKVTQSSRYLVKRTGEKVFLECVQDMDHENMFWYRQDPGLGLRLIYFSYDVKMKEKGDIPEGYSVSREKKERFSLILESASTNQTSMYLCASSFAGRRDSPLHFGNGTRLTVT.

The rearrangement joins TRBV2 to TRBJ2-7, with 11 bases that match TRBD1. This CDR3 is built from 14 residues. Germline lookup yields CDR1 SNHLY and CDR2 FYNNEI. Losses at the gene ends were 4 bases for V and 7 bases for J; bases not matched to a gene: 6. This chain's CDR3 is CASSAQDRGREQYF. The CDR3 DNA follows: TGTGCCAGCAGTGCCCAGGACAGGGGGCGTGAGCAGTACTTC.

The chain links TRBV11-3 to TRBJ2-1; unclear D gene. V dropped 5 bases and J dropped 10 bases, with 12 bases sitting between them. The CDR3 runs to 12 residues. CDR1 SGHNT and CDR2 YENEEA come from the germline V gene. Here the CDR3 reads CASSRVLTEQFF. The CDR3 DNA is TGTGCCAGCAGCCGCGTCTTAACCGAGCAGTTCTTC.

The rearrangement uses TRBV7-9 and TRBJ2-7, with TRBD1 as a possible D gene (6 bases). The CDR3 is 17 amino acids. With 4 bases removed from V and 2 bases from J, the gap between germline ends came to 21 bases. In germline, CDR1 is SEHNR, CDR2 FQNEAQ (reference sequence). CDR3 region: CASSSLRTRGRAYEQYF. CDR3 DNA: TGTGCCAGCAGCTCCCTGCGCACCAGGGGCCGAGCCTACGAGCAGTACTTC.

CDR3 DNA: TGTGCCAGCAGTGATCCGAGGGTCCTCAATGATGGCTACACCTTC. Its translation: CASSDPRVLNDGYTF. The chain joins TRBV25-1 to TRBJ1-2, with no clear D. This CDR3 comprises 15 residues. Germline V gene data show CDR1 as MGHDK and CDR2 as SYGVNS. V was shortened by 3 bases and J by 6 bases, with 17 bases between the two germline ends.

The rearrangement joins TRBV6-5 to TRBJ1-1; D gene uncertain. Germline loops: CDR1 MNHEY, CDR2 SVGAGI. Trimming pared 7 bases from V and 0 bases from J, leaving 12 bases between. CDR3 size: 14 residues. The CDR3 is CASIRGSMNTEAFF. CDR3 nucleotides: TGTGCCAGCATCCGGGGTTCTATGAACACTGAAGCTTTCTTT.

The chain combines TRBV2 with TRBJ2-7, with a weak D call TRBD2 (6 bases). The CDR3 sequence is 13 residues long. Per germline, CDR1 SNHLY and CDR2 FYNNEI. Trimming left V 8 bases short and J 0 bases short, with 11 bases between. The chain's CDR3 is CASFRTNSYEQYF. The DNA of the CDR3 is TGTGCCAGCTTTAGGACTAACTCCTACGAGCAGTACTTC.

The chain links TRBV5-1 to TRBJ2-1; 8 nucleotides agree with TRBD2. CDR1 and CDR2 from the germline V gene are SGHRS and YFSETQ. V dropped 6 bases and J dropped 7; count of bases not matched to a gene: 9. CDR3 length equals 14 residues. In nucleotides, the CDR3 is TGCGCCAGCACCCGTGGGACTAGGCATAATGAGCAGTTCTTC. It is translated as CASTRGTRHNEQFF.

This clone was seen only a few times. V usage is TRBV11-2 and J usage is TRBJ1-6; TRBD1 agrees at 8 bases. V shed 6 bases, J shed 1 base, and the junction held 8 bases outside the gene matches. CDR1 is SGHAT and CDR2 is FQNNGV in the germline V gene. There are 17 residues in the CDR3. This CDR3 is CASRPGQGISYNSPLHF. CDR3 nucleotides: TGTGCCAGCAGACCCGGACAGGGAATTTCCTATAATTCACCCCTCCACTTT.

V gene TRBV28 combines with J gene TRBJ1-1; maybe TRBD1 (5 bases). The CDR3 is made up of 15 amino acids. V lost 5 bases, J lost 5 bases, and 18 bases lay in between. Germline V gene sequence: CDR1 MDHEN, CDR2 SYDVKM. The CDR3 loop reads CASSPRGRVRTEAFF. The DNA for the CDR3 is TGTGCCAGCAGTCCCCGAGGCAGGGTTAGAACTGAAGCTTTCTTT.

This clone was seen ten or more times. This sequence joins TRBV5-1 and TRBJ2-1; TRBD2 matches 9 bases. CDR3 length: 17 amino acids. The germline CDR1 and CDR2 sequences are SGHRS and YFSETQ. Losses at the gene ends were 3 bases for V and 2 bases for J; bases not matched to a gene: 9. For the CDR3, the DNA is TGCGCCAGCAGCTGGGCGGGGCTAGCGGGGCCCTACAATGAGCAGTTCTTC. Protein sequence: CASSWAGLAGPYNEQFF.

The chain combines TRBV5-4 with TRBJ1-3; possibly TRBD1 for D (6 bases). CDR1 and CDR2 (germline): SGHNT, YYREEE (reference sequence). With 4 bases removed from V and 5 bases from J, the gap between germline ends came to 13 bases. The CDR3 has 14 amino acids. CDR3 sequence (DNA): TGTGCCAGCAGCCTGCAGGGGACAAGAAACACCATATATTTT. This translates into CASSLQGTRNTIYF.

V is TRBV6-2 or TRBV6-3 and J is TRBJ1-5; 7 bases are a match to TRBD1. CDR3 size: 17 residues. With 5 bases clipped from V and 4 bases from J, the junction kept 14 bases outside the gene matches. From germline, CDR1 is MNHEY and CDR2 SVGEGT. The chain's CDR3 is CASSQAAGTVRNQPQHF. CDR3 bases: TGTGCCAGCAGTCAAGCTGCCGGGACAGTAAGGAATCAGCCCCAGCATTTT.

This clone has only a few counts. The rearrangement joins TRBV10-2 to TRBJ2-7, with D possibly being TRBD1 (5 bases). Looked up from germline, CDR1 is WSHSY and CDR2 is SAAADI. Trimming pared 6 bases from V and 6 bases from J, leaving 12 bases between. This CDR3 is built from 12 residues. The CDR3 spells CASSPQGREQYF. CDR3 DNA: TGCGCCAGCAGCCCCCAGGGTCGCGAGCAGTACTTC.

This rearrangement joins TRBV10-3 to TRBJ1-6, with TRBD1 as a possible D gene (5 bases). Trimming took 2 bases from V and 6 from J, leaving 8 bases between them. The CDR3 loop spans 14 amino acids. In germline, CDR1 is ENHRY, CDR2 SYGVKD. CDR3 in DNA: TGTGCCATCAGTGAGGACAGAAGTAATTCACCCCTCCACTTT. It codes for CAISEDRSNSPLHF.

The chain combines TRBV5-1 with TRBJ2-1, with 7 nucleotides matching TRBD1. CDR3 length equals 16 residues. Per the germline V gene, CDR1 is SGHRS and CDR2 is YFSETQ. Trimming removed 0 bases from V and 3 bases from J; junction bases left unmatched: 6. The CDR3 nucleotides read TGCGCCAGCAGCTTGGCCCCAGGGGGTGACTACAATGAGCAGTTCTTC. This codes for CASSLAPGGDYNEQFF.

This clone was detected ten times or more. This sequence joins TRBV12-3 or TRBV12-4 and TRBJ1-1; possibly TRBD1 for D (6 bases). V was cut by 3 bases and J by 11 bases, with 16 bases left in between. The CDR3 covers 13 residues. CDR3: CASSFGGPGGAFF. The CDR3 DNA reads TGTGCCAGCAGTTTTGGGGGGCCCGGGGGGGCTTTCTTT.

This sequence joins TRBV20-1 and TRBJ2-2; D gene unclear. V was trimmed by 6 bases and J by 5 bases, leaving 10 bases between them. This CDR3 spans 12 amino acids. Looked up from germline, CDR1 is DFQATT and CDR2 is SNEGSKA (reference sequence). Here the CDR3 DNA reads TGCAGTGCAAGTGGAGAGACCGGGGAGCTGTTTTTT. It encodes CSASGETGELFF.

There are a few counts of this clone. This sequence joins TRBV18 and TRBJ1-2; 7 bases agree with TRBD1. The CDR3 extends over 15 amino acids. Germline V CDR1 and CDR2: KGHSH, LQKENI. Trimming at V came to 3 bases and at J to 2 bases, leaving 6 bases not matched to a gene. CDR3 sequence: CASSPDRTNNYGYTF. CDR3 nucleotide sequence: TGTGCCAGCTCACCGGACAGGACAAACAACTATGGCTACACCTTC.

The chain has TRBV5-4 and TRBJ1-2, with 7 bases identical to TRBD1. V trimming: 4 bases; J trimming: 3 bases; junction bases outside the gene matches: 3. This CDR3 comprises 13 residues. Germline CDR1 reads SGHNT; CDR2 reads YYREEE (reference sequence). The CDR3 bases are TGTGCCAGCAGCCCCCAGGGGGACTATGGCTACACCTTC. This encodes CASSPQGDYGYTF. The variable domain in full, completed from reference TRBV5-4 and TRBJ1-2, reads ETGVTQSPTHLIKTRGQQVTLRCSSQSGHNTVSWYQQALGQGPQFIFQYYREEENGRGNFPPRFSGLQFPNYSSELNVNALELDDSALYLCASSPQGDYGYTFGSGTRLTVV.

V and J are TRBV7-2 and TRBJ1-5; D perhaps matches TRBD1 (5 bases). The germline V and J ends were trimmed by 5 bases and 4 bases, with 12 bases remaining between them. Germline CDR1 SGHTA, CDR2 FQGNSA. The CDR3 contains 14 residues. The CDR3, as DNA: TGTGCCAGCAGCCTCAGACAGCTGAATCAGCCCCAGCATTTT. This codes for CASSLRQLNQPQHF. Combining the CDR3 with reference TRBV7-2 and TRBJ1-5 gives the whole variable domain GAGVSQSPSNKVTEKGKDVELRCDPISGHTALYWYRQSLGQGLEFLIYFQGNSAPDKSGLPSDRFSAERTGGSVSTLTIQRTQQEDSAVYLCASSLRQLNQPQHFGDGTRLSIL.

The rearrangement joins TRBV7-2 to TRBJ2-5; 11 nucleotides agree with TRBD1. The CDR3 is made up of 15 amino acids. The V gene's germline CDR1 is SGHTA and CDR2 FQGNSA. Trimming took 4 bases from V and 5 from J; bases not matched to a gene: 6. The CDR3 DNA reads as TGTGCCAGCAGCTCTGGACAGGGGGCAGGGGAGACCCAGTACTTC. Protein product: CASSSGQGAGETQYF.

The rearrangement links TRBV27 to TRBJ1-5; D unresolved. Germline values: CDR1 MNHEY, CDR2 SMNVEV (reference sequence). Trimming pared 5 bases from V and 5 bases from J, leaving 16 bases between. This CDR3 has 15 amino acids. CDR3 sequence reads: CASSPAGQLYQPQHF. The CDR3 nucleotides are TGTGCCAGCAGTCCCGCGGGTCAACTTTATCAGCCCCAGCATTTT.

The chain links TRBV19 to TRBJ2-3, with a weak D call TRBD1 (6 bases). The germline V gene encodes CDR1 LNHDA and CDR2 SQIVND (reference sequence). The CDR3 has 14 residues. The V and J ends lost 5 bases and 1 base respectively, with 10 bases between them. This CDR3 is CASSVRTGTDTQYF. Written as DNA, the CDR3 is TGTGCCAGTAGTGTCCGGACAGGCACAGATACGCAGTATTTT.